These 28 T cell receptor beta chains share one sample of origin, sequenced in a study of blood T cell repertoires in COVID-19. Data came from immunoSEQ multiplex PCR; TCRdb stores just in-frame clones and leaves some out. The sample has over 300,000 clones, nearly 90% seen once. Sequenced: PBMCs or T cells enriched from blood (not recorded which). Receptors were obtained from a woman in her twenties or thirties who had recovered from COVID-19.

The chain couples TRBV7-4 to TRBJ2-7, with D maybe TRBD1 (6 bases). The CDR3 has 15 amino acids. Germline V lookup: CDR1 SGHVT, CDR2 SQSDAQ. Trimming took 2 bases from V and 2 from J, leaving 13 bases between them. DNA for the CDR3: TGTGCCAGCAGCTTAAAGCAGGGGCGTCCCTACGAGCAGTACTTC. Translation gives CASSLKQGRPYEQYF.

The gene calls are TRBV2 and TRBJ1-4, with D hard to call. V shed 7 bases and J shed 7 bases, with 16 bases lying between them. CDR3 length: 14 amino acids. CDR1 SNHLY and CDR2 FYNNEI come from the germline V gene. Written as DNA, the CDR3 is TGTGCCAGCACGGAGGGAGTTGTAGGTGAAAAACTGTTTTTT. Protein sequence: CASTEGVVGEKLFF.

The rearrangement uses TRBV27 and TRBJ2-7; 7 positions match TRBD1. V gave up 5 bases and J gave up 3 bases; unmatched junction bases: 4. The CDR3 extends over 13 amino acids. Germline CDR1 and CDR2: MNHEY and SMNVEV (reference sequence). The CDR3 sequence: CASSRQGFYEQYF. The CDR3 DNA is TGTGCCAGCAGTAGACAGGGTTTCTACGAGCAGTACTTC.

The genes are TRBV4-2 and TRBJ1-6; D ambiguous. Between the trimmed V and J ends, which lost 0 bases and 0 bases, there was a span of 3 bases. CDR1 is LGHNA and CDR2 is YNFKEQ in the germline V gene. CDR3 length: 15 amino acids. The CDR3 spells CASSQESSYNSPLHF. The CDR3, as DNA: TGTGCCAGCAGCCAAGAGAGCTCCTATAATTCACCCCTCCACTTT.

CDR3 bases: TGTGCCAGGACGACAGGGGCTGGAAACACCATATATTTT. Encoded protein: CARTTGAGNTIYF. The rearrangement uses TRBV19 and TRBJ1-3, with TRBD1 matching 8 bases. J gave up 2 bases and V 9 bases, and 3 bases lay outside the gene matches. Germline V CDR1 and CDR2: LNHDA, SQIVND (reference sequence). The CDR3 is 13 residues long.

CDR3 protein: CASSIVAGQGNSPLHF. The CDR3 nucleotides are TGTGCCAGTAGTATAGTGGCGGGACAGGGGAATTCACCCCTCCACTTT. V is TRBV19 and J is TRBJ1-6; 10 bases are shared with TRBD1. CDR1 and CDR2 from the germline V gene are LNHDA and SQIVND (reference sequence). V shed 1 base, J shed 7 bases, and the junction held 4 bases outside the gene matches. This CDR3 region has 16 residues. Full variable domain (remainder filled in from reference TRBV19 and TRBJ1-6): DGGITQSPKYLFRKEGQNVTLSCEQNLNHDAMYWYRQDPGQGLRLIYYSQIVNDFQKGDIAEGYSVSREKKESFPLTVTSAQKNPTAFYLCASSIVAGQGNSPLHFGNGTRLTVT.

V gene TRBV5-4 combines with J gene TRBJ1-1, with TRBD1 as a possible D gene (5 bases). CDR1 is SGHNT, CDR2 YYREEE, per germline (reference sequence). With 4 bases removed from V and 0 bases from J, the gap between germline ends came to 13 bases. The CDR3 has 15 amino acids. The CDR3 DNA follows: TGTGCCAGCAGCCCACCCGACAGACTGAACACTGAAGCTTTCTTT. Its protein is CASSPPDRLNTEAFF.

This chain joins TRBV7-9 and TRBJ1-3; tentatively, D is TRBD1 (6 bases). Looked up from germline, CDR1 is SEHNR and CDR2 is FQNEAQ (reference sequence). The germline V and J ends were trimmed by 5 bases and 3 bases, with 14 bases remaining between them. The CDR3 length is 15 residues. This chain's CDR3 is CASSPAGAGGNTIYF. CDR3 DNA: TGTGCCAGCAGCCCCGCGGGGGCCGGTGGAAACACCATATATTTT. Full variable domain (outside the CDR3, taken from reference TRBV7-9 and TRBJ1-3): DTGVSQNPRHKITKRGQNVTFRCDPISEHNRLYWYRQTLGQGPEFLTYFQNEAQLEKSRLLSDRFSAERPKGSFSTLEIQRTEQGDSAMYLCASSPAGAGGNTIYFGEGSWLTVV.

The gene calls are TRBV10-2 and TRBJ1-4; D gene ambiguous. V lost 5 bases to trimming and J lost 7 bases, with 14 bases between them. Germline CDR1 is WSHSY and CDR2 is SAAADI. This CDR3 has 14 residues. The CDR3 sequence: CASSLEGWSEKLFF. The CDR3 DNA reads as TGCGCCAGCAGTCTTGAGGGCTGGAGTGAAAAACTGTTTTTT.

The V gene is TRBV15, the J gene TRBJ2-3, with 8 bases identical to TRBD1. Germline values: CDR1 LNHNV, CDR2 YYDKDF (reference sequence). The CDR3 contains 14 residues. Trimming removed 3 bases from V and 2 bases from J; junction bases left unmatched: 1. This chain's CDR3 is CATSRDRATDTQYF. In DNA form, the CDR3 reads TGTGCCACCAGCAGGGACAGGGCCACAGATACGCAGTATTTT.

The genes are TRBV7-9 and TRBJ2-5; D remains ambiguous. The CDR3 runs to 13 residues. V was clipped by 5 bases and J by 5 bases, with 12 bases between them. The germline CDR1 and CDR2 sequences are SEHNR and FQNEAQ (reference sequence). CDR3 DNA sequence: TGTGCCAGCAGCCCGGTTTCACGGGAGACCCAGTACTTC. It is translated as CASSPVSRETQYF.

The rearrangement links TRBV6-6 to TRBJ1-1, with D unclear. Per the germline V gene, CDR1 is MNHNY and CDR2 is SVGAGI (reference sequence). V lost 5 bases and J lost 3, with 7 bases in between. The CDR3 runs 12 residues. CDR3 sequence reads: CASSPGDTEAFF. CDR3 coding DNA: TGTGCCAGCAGTCCCGGGGACACTGAAGCTTTCTTT.

The rearrangement uses TRBV27 and TRBJ1-3; possible D gene TRBD1, 5 bases. Trimming removed 6 bases from V and 0 bases from J, with 12 bases in between. The germline gives CDR1 MNHEY, CDR2 SMNVEV (reference sequence). The CDR3 extends over 15 amino acids. The DNA of the CDR3 is TGTGCCAGCAGCCGGACACCCAGCTCTGGAAACACCATATATTTT. It encodes CASSRTPSSGNTIYF.

The gene calls are TRBV5-4 and TRBJ2-3, with D possibly being TRBD2 (7 bases). CDR3 length equals 15 residues. V was clipped by 4 bases and J by 0 bases, with 12 bases between them. The germline CDR1 and CDR2 sequences are SGHNT and YYREEE (reference sequence). The CDR3 nucleotides are TGTGCCAGCAGCAGCGGGACACCTAGCACAGATACGCAGTATTTT. Protein: CASSSGTPSTDTQYF.

The rearrangement joins TRBV12-3 or TRBV12-4 to TRBJ1-2; 7 bases match TRBD1. The V gene end was trimmed by 5 bases and the J gene end by 2 bases; junction bases not matched to a gene: 2. The CDR3 has 13 amino acids. The CDR3 spells CASSETGNYGYTF. CDR3 coding DNA: TGTGCCAGCAGTGAGACAGGGAACTATGGCTACACCTTC.

Remarks on this clone: Distinct nucleotide sequences in the sample also encode this CDR3. The chain couples TRBV30 to TRBJ1-6, with 8 bases that match TRBD1. V trimming: 1 base; J trimming: 7 bases; junction bases outside the gene matches: 0. The CDR3 length is 13 residues. Germline lookup yields CDR1 GTSNPN and CDR2 SVGIG (reference sequence). The CDR3 DNA reads as TGTGCCTGGAGTGGACAGGGGAATTCACCCCTCCACTTT. Protein sequence: CAWSGQGNSPLHF.

The genes are TRBV5-1 and TRBJ1-4; tentative D call: TRBD1 (5 bases). The CDR3 spans 15 residues. Trimming stripped 4 bases from V and 7 bases from J, with 17 bases between. CDR1 is SGHRS and CDR2 is YFSETQ in the germline V gene. CDR3 nucleotide sequence: TGCGCCAGCAGCGTCAGGGTAAATGGTCGTGAAAAACTGTTTTTT. Translating it yields CASSVRVNGREKLFF.

The rearrangement uses TRBV5-1 and TRBJ1-1, with D maybe TRBD1 (6 bases). This CDR3 is built from 15 residues. The V and J ends lost 0 bases and 5 bases respectively, with 14 bases between them. In germline, CDR1 is SGHRS, CDR2 YFSETQ. The CDR3 sequence: CASSLGGWGRTEAFF. The CDR3 DNA follows: TGCGCCAGCAGCTTGGGAGGTTGGGGGCGGACTGAAGCTTTCTTT.

The chain couples TRBV3-1 (or the pseudogene TRBV3-2) to TRBJ2-4; 7 bases map to TRBD1. Trimming removed 1 base from V and 5 bases from J; junction bases left unmatched: 5. Germline lookup yields CDR1 LGHDT and CDR2 YNNKEL (reference sequence). The CDR3 contains 15 residues. The CDR3 region has the DNA TGTGCCAGCAGCCAAGGAAGGGGGCCCCAAAACATTCAGTACTTC. Amino acids: CASSQGRGPQNIQYF.

The chain carries TRBV12-3 or TRBV12-4 and TRBJ1-5; maybe TRBD1 (5 bases). CDR3 length: 13 residues. The germline V and J ends were trimmed by 2 bases and 5 bases, with 7 bases remaining between them. CDR3 nucleotide sequence: TGTGCCAGCAGTTTACAGGGCGATCAGCCCCAGCATTTT. Encoded protein: CASSLQGDQPQHF.

V and J are TRBV4-1 and TRBJ2-2, with D unclear. There are 14 residues in the CDR3. The germline gives CDR1 MGHRA, CDR2 YSYEKL. Trimming removed 0 bases at V and 8 bases at J, with 10 bases between. CDR3 bases: TGCGCCAGCAGCCAAGACCCCGGTGCTGGGGAGCTGTTTTTT. Translated: CASSQDPGAGELFF.

This chain uses TRBV5-5 with TRBJ1-1, with D possibly TRBD1 on 6 matching bases. V gave up 4 bases and J gave up 4 bases, with 14 bases separating them. This CDR3 is 14 amino acids long. Looked up from germline, CDR1 is SGHKS and CDR2 is YYEKEE (reference sequence). The CDR3 reads CASSPEVGGTEAFF. The CDR3 nucleotides are TGTGCCAGCAGCCCCGAGGTAGGGGGCACTGAAGCTTTCTTT.

The chain links TRBV9 to TRBJ2-3; 7 bases agree with TRBD2. The CDR3 has 14 amino acids. Germline lookup yields CDR1 SGDLS and CDR2 YYNGEE. V lost 1 base and J lost 4; bases outside the gene matches: 3. The CDR3, as DNA: TGTGCCAGCAGCGTACGGGGGGTCGCAGATACGCAGTATTTT. Translation: CASSVRGVADTQYF.

The chain couples TRBV6-1 to TRBJ2-7; 8 nucleotides align to TRBD1. V trimming: 2 bases; J trimming: 5 bases; junction bases outside the gene matches: 5. CDR1 and CDR2 from the germline V gene are MNHNS and SASEGT. This CDR3 contains 14 residues. The CDR3 DNA reads as TGTGCCAGCAGTGAAACCCCAGGGGGCGACGAGCAGTACTTC. This codes for CASSETPGGDEQYF.

The chain joins TRBV4-3 to TRBJ1-6, with 10 bases identical to TRBD1. Germline CDR1 LGHNA, CDR2 YSLEER. J lost 7 bases, V lost 1 base, and 4 bases had no gene match. CDR3 length equals 16 residues. CDR3 residues: CASSQGGGQGNSPLHF. The CDR3 nucleotides are TGCGCCAGCAGCCAAGGGGGGGGACAGGGGAATTCACCCCTCCACTTT.

This chain uses TRBV6-5 with TRBJ1-3; no clear D gene. V was pared by 8 bases and J by 3 bases, with 14 bases between. Germline lookup yields CDR1 MNHEY and CDR2 SVGAGI. CDR3 length equals 14 residues. The CDR3 DNA is TGTGCCAGCGCTTTAGAGGGATATGGAAACACCATATATTTT. Residues: CASALEGYGNTIYF.

This clone was observed a single time. This chain joins TRBV3-1 (or the pseudogene TRBV3-2) and TRBJ2-1; perhaps TRBD1 as D (5 bases). This CDR3 has 14 residues. The ends were cut back, 0 bases at V and 9 bases at J, with 12 bases in the middle. Germline values: CDR1 LGHDT, CDR2 YNNKEL (reference sequence). CDR3 residues: CASSQESRVSEQFF. CDR3 DNA sequence: TGTGCCAGCAGCCAAGAGAGCAGGGTGAGTGAGCAGTTCTTC.

This chain uses TRBV6-1 with TRBJ1-3; D unclear. Germline CDR1 MNHNS, CDR2 SASEGT. Trimming pared 2 bases from V and 3 bases from J, leaving 20 bases between. The CDR3 length is 18 residues. In DNA, the CDR3 is TGTGCCAGCAGTGAACCGGCAGCCGGAGTTGGTTTTGGAAACACCATATATTTT. Its translation: CASSEPAAGVGFGNTIYF.